Below are 30 T cell receptor beta chains sequenced from a single sample in a study of T cells in narcolepsy. The table came from immunoSEQ multiplex PCR; TCRdb's copy has only in-frame clones and leaves some out. Seen here are 30,000 or so clones, roughly four fifths observed once, and the top ten hold more than 0.9%. Sequencing used CD45RA- memory CD4+ T cells from PBMCs. These TCRs come from a human donor with narcolepsy.

The genes are TRBV5-1 and TRBJ2-3, with D possibly matching TRBD1 (6 bases). CDR3 length equals 15 residues. In germline, CDR1 is SGHRS, CDR2 YFSETQ. The V gene lost 0 bases and the J gene lost 2 bases, with 10 bases spanning the gap. CDR3: CASSLAGALTDTQYF. The CDR3 coding sequence is TGCGCCAGCAGCTTGGCAGGGGCCCTCACAGATACGCAGTATTTT.

V and J are TRBV4-3 and TRBJ2-3, with TRBD2 identical over 11 bases. V was pared by 3 bases and J by 5 bases, with 7 bases of the junction left unmatched. This CDR3 has 16 residues. CDR1 is LGHNA and CDR2 is YSLEER in the germline V gene. The CDR3 DNA is TGCGCCAGCAGCCAGGATCTAGCGGGGGGCCGAGATACGCAGTATTTT. Translating it yields CASSQDLAGGRDTQYF.

The chain carries TRBV2 and TRBJ2-3; D is unresolved. Germline V gene sequence: CDR1 SNHLY, CDR2 FYNNEI. The V gene lost 7 bases and the J gene lost 10 bases, with 18 bases spanning the gap. CDR3 size: 13 residues. CDR3 nucleotides: TGTGCCAGCAATGCCCCGTCCCACCGGGCGCAGTATTTT. Its translation: CASNAPSHRAQYF. The full variable domain, its missing parts supplied by reference TRBV2 and TRBJ2-3, is EPEVTQTPSHQVTQMGQEVILRCVPISNHLYFYWYRQILGQKVEFLVSFYNNEISEKSEIFDDQFSVERPDGSNFTLKIRSTKLEDSAMYFCASNAPSHRAQYFGPGTRLTVL.

The chain links TRBV11-2 to TRBJ2-3; 9 bases are a match to TRBD2. Looked up from germline, CDR1 is SGHAT and CDR2 is FQNNGV. This CDR3 region has 15 residues. The V gene end was trimmed by 7 bases and the J gene end by 1 base; junction bases not matched to a gene: 6. The CDR3 region has the DNA TGTGCCAGCACCTTTAGCGGGGGTGGCACAGATACGCAGTATTTT. This translates into CASTFSGGGTDTQYF.

This clone has a single count. The chain joins TRBV9 to TRBJ1-1; D call uncertain. V was shortened by 0 bases and J by 9 bases, with 12 bases between the two germline ends. The CDR3 extends over 13 amino acids. Germline lookup yields CDR1 SGDLS and CDR2 YYNGEE. The CDR3 DNA follows: TGTGCCAGCAGCGTAGTTCTAGACACCCAAGCTTTCTTT. Its protein product is CASSVVLDTQAFF.

V usage is TRBV6-6 and J usage is TRBJ1-2, with a possible D match to TRBD1 (6 bases). This CDR3 is built from 13 residues. Per the germline V gene, CDR1 is MNHNY and CDR2 is SVGAGI (reference sequence). V lost 4 bases and J 6 bases, leaving 12 bases between the germline ends. DNA for the CDR3: TGTGCCAGCAGTTTTCTTTCAGGGGATGGCTACACCTTC. Protein product: CASSFLSGDGYTF.

The rearrangement joins TRBV19 to TRBJ1-6, with 7 bases that match TRBD1. V lost 6 bases to trimming and J lost 6 bases; unmatched junction nucleotides: 2. The germline gives CDR1 LNHDA, CDR2 SQIVND (reference sequence). The CDR3 length is 13 residues. The CDR3 reads CASRTGSNSPLHF. The CDR3 region has the DNA TGTGCCAGTAGGACAGGGTCTAATTCACCCCTCCACTTT. Filled out from reference TRBV19 and TRBJ1-6, the complete variable domain reads DGGITQSPKYLFRKEGQNVTLSCEQNLNHDAMYWYRQDPGQGLRLIYYSQIVNDFQKGDIAEGYSVSREKKESFPLTVTSAQKNPTAFYLCASRTGSNSPLHFGNGTRLTVT.

This rearrangement joins TRBV6-5 to TRBJ1-1; D is possibly TRBD1 (6 bases). Germline V gene data show CDR1 as MNHEY and CDR2 as SVGAGI. The length of the CDR3 is 14 residues. The V gene lost 6 bases and the J gene lost 0 bases, with 11 bases spanning the gap. The CDR3 DNA follows: TGTGCCAGCAGGCCACAGGGAATGAACACTGAAGCTTTCTTT. It encodes CASRPQGMNTEAFF.

The V and J genes are TRBV7-9 and TRBJ2-6, with 10 bases aligning to TRBD2. Germline V gives CDR1 SEHNR, CDR2 FQNEAQ (reference sequence). The CDR3 consists of 17 residues. Unmatched junction bases numbered 6, after V lost 7 bases and J lost 0 bases. CDR3 bases: TGTGCCAGCACTCGGACTAGCGGTGGCTCTGGGGCCAACGTCCTGACTTTC. Its protein product is CASTRTSGGSGANVLTF.

The chain links TRBV4-3 to TRBJ1-2; 8 nucleotides align to TRBD1. Germline-derived CDR1 and CDR2 are LGHNA and YSLEER. J lost 8 bases, V lost 0 bases, and 2 bases had no gene match. This CDR3 region has 13 residues. This CDR3 is CASSQETGGGYTF. CDR3 nucleotide sequence: TGCGCCAGCAGCCAAGAAACAGGGGGAGGCTACACCTTC.

The chain has TRBV7-9 and TRBJ2-5; the match to TRBD1 covers 9 bases. CDR3 length: 13 residues. The V and J ends lost 11 bases and 2 bases, in that order; junction bases with no gene match: 6. Germline V CDR1 and CDR2: SEHNR, FQNEAQ (reference sequence). The CDR3 region is CALTGGRQETQYF. DNA for the CDR3: TGTGCCTTAACAGGGGGCCGTCAAGAGACCCAGTACTTC.

CDR3: CAWETSGETQYF. The CDR3 nucleotides are TGTGCCTGGGAGACAAGTGGAGAGACCCAGTACTTC. This sequence joins TRBV30 and TRBJ2-5; no firm D call. V was pared by 5 bases and J by 4 bases, with 11 bases between. CDR1 and CDR2 (germline): GTSNPN, SVGIG (reference sequence). The CDR3 covers 12 residues.

The genes are TRBV6-5 and TRBJ1-1, with unresolved D. This CDR3 is built from 11 residues. V was shortened by 2 bases and J by 8 bases, with 6 bases between the two germline ends. CDR1 and CDR2 from the germline V gene are MNHEY and SVGAGI. The DNA of the CDR3 is TGTGCCAGCAGTTACATCGGGGAAGCTTTCTTT. The encoded protein is CASSYIGEAFF.

V and J are TRBV7-2 and TRBJ2-2, with D possibly called TRBD1 or TRBD2 (6 bases each). Per the germline V gene, CDR1 is SGHTA and CDR2 is FQGNSA. The germline V and J ends were trimmed by 2 bases and 6 bases, with 25 bases remaining between them. CDR3 length: 19 amino acids. The CDR3 loop reads CASSLRGATRAGRAGELFF. DNA of the CDR3: TGTGCCAGCAGCTTAAGGGGGGCGACGAGGGCTGGGCGCGCCGGGGAGCTGTTTTTT.

This sequence joins TRBV7-3 and TRBJ1-1; D not certain. V was clipped by 5 bases and J by 5 bases, with 9 bases between them. In germline, CDR1 is SGHTA, CDR2 FQGTGA. The length of the CDR3 is 12 residues. The CDR3 DNA follows: TGTGCCAGCAGCCCCCAACTGACTGAAGCTTTCTTT. Amino acid sequence: CASSPQLTEAFF.

The count of this clone is one. The chain employs TRBV6-6 and TRBJ2-2, with D possibly matching TRBD1 (7 bases). CDR3 length: 15 residues. Germline CDR1 reads MNHNY; CDR2 reads SVGAGI (reference sequence). V lost 8 bases and J 7 bases, leaving 20 bases between the germline ends. In nucleotides, the CDR3 is TGTGCCAGCGGCGTAGGAGGGGGCCGTATCGGGGAGCTGTTTTTT. Translated, it gives CASGVGGGRIGELFF.

This chain joins TRBV6-1 and TRBJ2-7, with 8 bases that match TRBD2. V gave up 3 bases and J gave up 13 bases; unmatched junction bases: 8. The CDR3 is 12 residues long. Germline CDR1 MNHNS, CDR2 SASEGT. The CDR3 loop reads CASSESSGGKYF. CDR3 coding DNA: TGTGCCAGCAGTGAGTCTTCGGGGGGGAAATACTTC.

The rearrangement joins TRBV11-3 to TRBJ2-5; 7 bases fit TRBD1. Losses at the gene ends were 0 bases for V and 1 base for J; bases not matched to a gene: 2. Germline CDR1 is SGHNT and CDR2 is YENEEA. CDR3 length: 15 residues. The CDR3 nucleotides are TGTGCCAGCAGCTTAGATCAGGGGGTCCAAGAGACCCAGTACTTC. As protein: CASSLDQGVQETQYF.

The chain is built from TRBV11-2 and TRBJ2-4; D is possibly TRBD1 (6 bases). The V end lost 5 bases, the J end lost 0 bases, and 11 bases lay between the germline ends. The CDR3 runs 15 residues. The germline gives CDR1 SGHAT, CDR2 FQNNGV. The CDR3 loop is CASSPLTGAKNIQYF. For the CDR3, the DNA is TGTGCCAGCAGCCCCTTGACAGGAGCCAAAAACATTCAGTACTTC.

Comments on this clone: At the DNA level, this CDR3 is encoded by other sequences in the same sample as well. The chain has TRBV7-2 and TRBJ2-5; the D is unclear. CDR1 is SGHTA and CDR2 is FQGNSA in the germline V gene. The V end was cut by 1 base, the J end by 2 bases, with 5 bases between. This CDR3 comprises 13 residues. The CDR3 reads CASSLGRQETQYF. The CDR3 nucleotides are TGTGCCAGCAGCTTAGGCAGACAAGAGACCCAGTACTTC.

V and J are TRBV7-3 and TRBJ2-1; 8 positions agree with TRBD1. V lost 5 bases to trimming and J lost 2 bases; unmatched junction nucleotides: 8. Germline V lookup: CDR1 SGHTA, CDR2 FQGTGA. The CDR3 is made up of 16 amino acids. CDR3 region: CASSISTGVTYNEQFF. Written as DNA, the CDR3 is TGTGCCAGCAGCATTTCGACAGGGGTCACCTACAATGAGCAGTTCTTC.

This chain joins TRBV9 and TRBJ2-1; TRBD2 matches at 13 bases. V shed 3 bases and J 3 bases; nucleotides not matched to a gene: 15. This CDR3 has 20 residues. Germline-derived CDR1 and CDR2 are SGDLS and YYNGEE. The CDR3 region is CASSATSGTSGVSLYNEQFF. The CDR3, as DNA: TGTGCCAGCAGCGCCACCTCCGGGACTAGCGGGGTTTCTCTCTACAATGAGCAGTTCTTC.

The chain joins TRBV2 to TRBJ1-2; D call uncertain. V lost 6 bases to trimming and J lost 8 bases, with 16 bases between them. Germline loops: CDR1 SNHLY, CDR2 FYNNEI. The CDR3 has 13 residues. The CDR3 DNA follows: TGTGCCAGCAGATTGGACCATGGGGTCGGCTACACCTTC. Translation: CASRLDHGVGYTF.

The rearrangement joins TRBV2 to TRBJ2-2, with TRBD1 as a possible D gene (6 bases). The CDR3 consists of 13 residues. Germline CDR1 reads SNHLY; CDR2 reads FYNNEI. V was pared by 6 bases and J by 4 bases, with 9 bases between. CDR3 nucleotides: TGTGCCAGCAGGATGGACAGCACCGGGGAGCTGTTTTTT. This encodes CASRMDSTGELFF.

This rearrangement joins TRBV5-1 to TRBJ1-1, with no clear D. CDR3 length: 14 amino acids. V gave up 0 bases and J gave up 7 bases, with 13 bases separating them. Per germline, CDR1 SGHRS and CDR2 YFSETQ. The CDR3 region is CASSLDPGRVEAFF. Here the CDR3 DNA reads TGCGCCAGCAGCTTGGATCCCGGGAGGGTTGAAGCTTTCTTT.

The rearrangement uses TRBV9 and TRBJ1-5; D perhaps matches TRBD1 (6 bases). V dropped 0 bases and J dropped 4 bases, with 14 bases sitting between them. The germline gives CDR1 SGDLS, CDR2 YYNGEE. The CDR3 is 16 residues long. CDR3 region: CASSVGATGLNQPQHF. CDR3 DNA sequence: TGTGCCAGCAGCGTAGGGGCGACAGGTCTTAATCAGCCCCAGCATTTT.

V is TRBV28 and J is TRBJ1-2; D gene ambiguous. V was trimmed by 4 bases and J by 4 bases, leaving 4 bases between them. CDR3 length equals 11 residues. Germline V gene sequence: CDR1 MDHEN, CDR2 SYDVKM. CDR3 in amino acids: CASSYGYGYTF. The CDR3 bases are TGTGCCAGCAGTTACGGCTATGGCTACACCTTC.

The chain uses TRBV14 and TRBJ2-7, with a weak D call TRBD1 (6 bases). The CDR3 has 12 residues. V lost 4 bases and J lost 7, with 11 bases in between. The germline V gene encodes CDR1 SGHDN and CDR2 FVKESK. Written as DNA, the CDR3 is TGTGCCAGCAGCCCATTCCAGGGGGAGCAGTACTTC. This gives the protein CASSPFQGEQYF.

The chain joins TRBV5-4 to TRBJ2-1; no reliable D call. V was clipped by 4 bases and J by 0 bases, with 20 bases between them. Germline V gene lookup returns CDR1 SGHNT and CDR2 YYREEE (reference sequence). This CDR3 is built from 18 residues. The chain's CDR3 is CASSLRRIALSSYNEQFF. CDR3 in DNA: TGTGCCAGCAGCCTACGCCGGATCGCCCTAAGCTCCTACAATGAGCAGTTCTTC.

This clone came up a few times. This chain connects TRBV9 to TRBJ1-4; 7 bases line up with TRBD1. Germline values: CDR1 SGDLS, CDR2 YYNGEE. Losses at the gene ends were 3 bases for V and 5 bases for J; bases not matched to a gene: 4. The CDR3 contains 14 residues. The CDR3 is CASSAGQTNEKLFF. CDR3 sequence (DNA): TGTGCCAGCAGCGCGGGACAGACCAATGAAAAACTGTTTTTT.